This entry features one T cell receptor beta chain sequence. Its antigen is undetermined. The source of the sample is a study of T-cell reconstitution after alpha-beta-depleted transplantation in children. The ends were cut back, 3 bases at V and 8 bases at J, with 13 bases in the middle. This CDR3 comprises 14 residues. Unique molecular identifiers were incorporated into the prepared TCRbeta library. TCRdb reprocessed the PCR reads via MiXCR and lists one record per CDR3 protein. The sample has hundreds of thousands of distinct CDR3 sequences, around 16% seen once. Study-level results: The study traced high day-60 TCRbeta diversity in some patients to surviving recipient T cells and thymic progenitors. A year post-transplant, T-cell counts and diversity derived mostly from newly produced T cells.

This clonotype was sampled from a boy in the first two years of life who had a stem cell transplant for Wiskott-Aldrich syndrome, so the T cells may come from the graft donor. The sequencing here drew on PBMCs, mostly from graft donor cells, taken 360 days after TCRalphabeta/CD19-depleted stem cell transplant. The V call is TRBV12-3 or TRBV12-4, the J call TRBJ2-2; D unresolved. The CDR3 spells CASSFKAARGELFF. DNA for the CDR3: TGTGCCAGCAGTTTTAAGGCGGCCAGAGGGGAGCTGTTTTTT.